Listed below are T cell receptor beta chains from one sample, sequenced in a study of CD8 T cells in Susac syndrome. TCRdb re-called the immunoSEQ multiplex PCR reads with MiXCR, one entry per CDR3 protein. The data show about 200,000 distinct CDR3 sequences, around 93% seen once. Sequencing was carried out using CD4+ T cells from PBMCs. The receptors shown here come from a human donor in good health. Each CDR3 is given with its conserved first and last residue. Some rows mark clone size as missing; the rest say once, few, many or name a class of expanded clone.

V gene: TRBV4-1
clone size: .
J gene: TRBJ2-5
CDR3 length: 15
CDR3 protein: CASSRVGQGRETQYF

V gene: TRBV7-2
clone size: .
J gene: TRBJ2-1
CDR3 length: 15
CDR3 protein: CASSLALSGGNEQFF

V gene: TRBV25-1
clone size: .
J gene: TRBJ1-4
CDR3 length: 15
CDR3 protein: CASSEWFPRDEKLFF

V gene: TRBV7-8
clone size: .
J gene: TRBJ1-3
CDR3 length: 13
CDR3 protein: CASSSTAGNTIYF

V gene: TRBV6-5
clone size: once
J gene: TRBJ1-6
CDR3 length: 14
CDR3 protein: CASSRVSYNSPLHF

V gene: TRBV20-1
clone size: .
J gene: TRBJ2-1
CDR3 length: 14
CDR3 protein: CSAPASGVYNEQFF

V gene: TRBV4-3
clone size: .
J gene: TRBJ2-2
CDR3 length: 15
CDR3 protein: CASSQIGLASGELFF

V gene: TRBV4-1
clone size: .
J gene: TRBJ2-5
CDR3 length: 15
CDR3 protein: CASSEPHRRQETQYF

V gene: TRBV20-1
clone size: .
J gene: TRBJ1-5
CDR3 length: 12
CDR3 protein: CSATGGAQPQHF

V gene: TRBV3-1
clone size: .
J gene: TRBJ2-7
CDR3 length: 13
CDR3 protein: CASSQVPEPRQYF

V gene: TRBV3-1
clone size: .
J gene: TRBJ2-3
CDR3 length: 15
CDR3 protein: CASSQEPLLAAAQYF

V gene: TRBV6-4
clone size: .
J gene: TRBJ2-3
CDR3 length: 14
CDR3 protein: CASSVGLSTDTQYF

V gene: TRBV7-2
clone size: .
J gene: TRBJ2-7
CDR3 length: 12
CDR3 protein: CASSHGHYEQYF

V gene: TRBV25-1
clone size: .
J gene: TRBJ1-1
CDR3 length: 10
CDR3 protein: CASKRLEAFF

V gene: TRBV21-1
clone size: .
J gene: TRBJ2-1
CDR3 length: 17
CDR3 protein: CASLSGGADLGKNEQFF

V gene: TRBV6-5
clone size: .
J gene: TRBJ2-3
CDR3 length: 14
CDR3 protein: CASSRSETTDTQYF

V gene: TRBV4-2
clone size: .
J gene: TRBJ2-5
CDR3 length: 18
CDR3 protein: CASSQGLRAQHLQETQYF

V gene: TRBV6-5
clone size: .
J gene: TRBJ1-2
CDR3 length: 13
CDR3 protein: CASSRDSNYGYTF

V gene: TRBV28
clone size: .
J gene: TRBJ2-5
CDR3 length: 16
CDR3 protein: CASSLPTVGREETQYF

V gene: TRBV6-5
clone size: .
J gene: TRBJ2-7
CDR3 length: 15
CDR3 protein: CASRAPGQGPYEQYF

V gene: TRBV20-1
clone size: once
J gene: TRBJ1-5
CDR3 length: 15
CDR3 protein: CSASTAYFSNQPQHF

V gene: TRBV30
clone size: .
J gene: TRBJ1-5
CDR3 length: 16
CDR3 protein: CAWSVGIGASNQPQHF

V gene: TRBV7-2
clone size: .
J gene: TRBJ2-7
CDR3 length: 13
CDR3 protein: CASSSDRVNNPYF

V gene: TRBV19
clone size: .
J gene: TRBJ1-2
CDR3 length: 15
CDR3 protein: CASSMTSTWNYGYTF

V gene: TRBV30
clone size: .
J gene: TRBJ1-6
CDR3 length: 14
CDR3 protein: CAWRRGTNDSPLHF

V gene: TRBV7-9
clone size: .
J gene: TRBJ1-5
CDR3 length: 16
CDR3 protein: CASSSAGGGGNQPQHF

V gene: TRBV6-5
clone size: .
J gene: TRBJ2-1
CDR3 length: 16
CDR3 protein: CASSYDGGTKFNEQFF

V gene: TRBV28
clone size: .
J gene: TRBJ2-1
CDR3 length: 18
CDR3 protein: CASSSLAAGGPIYNEQFF

V gene: TRBV5-1
clone size: .
J gene: TRBJ2-3
CDR3 length: 15
CDR3 protein: CASSLYFIAGAAKYF

V gene: TRBV6-5
clone size: .
J gene: TRBJ2-1
CDR3 length: 14
CDR3 protein: CASSYSGSYNEQFF

V gene: TRBV5-4
clone size: .
J gene: TRBJ2-1
CDR3 length: 12
CDR3 protein: CASSLFGDEQFF

V gene: TRBV4-1
clone size: .
J gene: TRBJ1-4
CDR3 length: 15
CDR3 protein: CASSPGQAWNEKLFF

V gene: TRBV7-2
clone size: .
J gene: TRBJ2-1
CDR3 length: 16
CDR3 protein: CASSSRQLSSYNEQFF

V gene: TRBV20-1
clone size: .
J gene: TRBJ1-3
CDR3 length: 15
CDR3 protein: CSARQEGGIGNTIYF

V gene: TRBV15
clone size: .
J gene: TRBJ1-2
CDR3 length: 14
CDR3 protein: CATSQHQKIYGYTF

V gene: TRBV5-1
clone size: .
J gene: TRBJ2-5
CDR3 length: 13
CDR3 protein: CASSPGWEETQYF

V gene: TRBV6-5
clone size: once
J gene: TRBJ1-2
CDR3 length: 13
CDR3 protein: CASKGPSNYGYTF

V gene: TRBV20-1
clone size: .
J gene: TRBJ2-3
CDR3 length: 13
CDR3 protein: CSAKSGGTDTQYF

V gene: TRBV16
clone size: .
J gene: TRBJ1-3
CDR3 length: 17
CDR3 protein: CASSFEVVGIPGNTIYF

V gene: TRBV20-1
clone size: .
J gene: TRBJ1-4
CDR3 length: 12
CDR3 protein: CSAPGTGPKLFF

V gene: TRBV15
clone size: .
J gene: TRBJ2-5
CDR3 length: 12
CDR3 protein: CATSKERGTQYF

V gene: TRBV7-2
clone size: .
J gene: TRBJ1-6
CDR3 length: 14
CDR3 protein: CASRPGAYNSPLHF

V gene: TRBV7-2
clone size: .
J gene: TRBJ2-3
CDR3 length: 15
CDR3 protein: CASSLGNSYTDTQYF

V gene: TRBV7-9
clone size: .
J gene: TRBJ2-7
CDR3 length: 14
CDR3 protein: CASSLDSYSYEQYF

V gene: TRBV28
clone size: .
J gene: TRBJ1-1
CDR3 length: 12
CDR3 protein: CASTEVNTEAFF

V gene: TRBV27
clone size: .
J gene: TRBJ2-5
CDR3 length: 14
CDR3 protein: CASSSFRDKETQYF

V gene: TRBV24-1
clone size: .
J gene: TRBJ2-5
CDR3 length: 12
CDR3 protein: CATSDREETQYF

V gene: TRBV15
clone size: once
J gene: TRBJ2-5
CDR3 length: 14
CDR3 protein: CATSRGLQQETQYF

V gene: TRBV5-1
clone size: .
J gene: TRBJ2-1
CDR3 length: 15
CDR3 protein: CASSLPSDSYNEQFF

V gene: TRBV28
clone size: .
J gene: TRBJ2-3
CDR3 length: 15
CDR3 protein: CASSFWGPVTDTQYF

V gene: TRBV29-1
clone size: .
J gene: TRBJ2-7
CDR3 length: 13
CDR3 protein: CSGSRGAAYEQYF

V gene: TRBV11-2
clone size: .
J gene: TRBJ2-3
CDR3 length: 15
CDR3 protein: CASSLDQRPTDTQYF

V gene: TRBV28
clone size: .
J gene: TRBJ2-3
CDR3 length: 14
CDR3 protein: CASSSSGVTDTQYF